Listed below are T cell receptor beta chains from one sample, sequenced in a study of blood T cell repertoires in COVID-19. TCRdb's copy holds only in-frame clones and misses some; the assay was immunoSEQ multiplex PCR. The table lists some 52,000 clones, less than 90% of them singletons. Sample: peripheral blood. The receptors shown here come from a man aged 45-65 years with acute or convalescent COVID-19. The CDR3 runs from the conserved cysteine through the conserved F or W. D genes are given only for firm matches. Clone size appears in some rows only: once, few, many, or a class for an expanded clone.

v_call	clone_size	j_call	d_call	cdr3_nt	cdr3_aa
TRBV6-6	once	TRBJ2-2	NA	TGTGCCAGCAGTTATGCGGACTCCTCCGGGGAGCTGTTTTTT	CASSYADSSGELFF
TRBV9	NA	TRBJ2-5	TRBD1	TGTGCCAGCAGCGTAGATCAGGGGGCGAAGACCCAGTACTTC	CASSVDQGAKTQYF
TRBV6-1	NA	TRBJ2-5	TRBD2	TGTGCCAGCAGTGCGTCCTTAGGACTAGGTACGGAGACCCAGTACTTC	CASSASLGLGTETQYF
TRBV4-1	NA	TRBJ1-2	NA	TGCGCCAGCAGCCAAGACAGGGCGAACTATGGCTACACCTTC	CASSQDRANYGYTF
TRBV28	NA	TRBJ2-7	NA	TGTGCCAGCAGCCCCCGGCTAGGACAGTACGAGCAGTACTTC	CASSPRLGQYEQYF
TRBV19	few	TRBJ2-2	NA	TGTGCCAGTAGGACAGAGTTGGCCGGGGAGCTGTTTTTT	CASRTELAGELFF
TRBV2	once	TRBJ2-2	TRBD2	TGTGCCAGCTCAAGACTAGCGGGGGGCGCCGGGGAGCTGTTTTTT	CASSRLAGGAGELFF
TRBV19	NA	TRBJ2-3	NA	TGTGCCAGTAGTATACTAGCCCTCACAGATACGCAGTATTTT	CASSILALTDTQYF
TRBV30	NA	TRBJ1-2	TRBD1	TGTGCCTGGAGTCGGGACAGGGCGGACGGCTACACCTTC	CAWSRDRADGYTF
TRBV7-3	NA	TRBJ1-1	NA	TGTGCCAGCAGCTTAGAGGTCGGGAGGGAAGCTTTCTTT	CASSLEVGREAFF
TRBV19	few	TRBJ1-4	NA	TGTGCCAGTAGTCCTGGTAGTGAGCGAACTAATGAAAAACTGTTTTTT	CASSPGSERTNEKLFF
TRBV3-1/TRBV3-2	NA	TRBJ2-7	NA	TGTGCCAGCAGCCAAGGGGAGTTTCGGGGCTCCTACGAGCAGTACTTC	CASSQGEFRGSYEQYF
TRBV4-1	NA	TRBJ1-4	NA	TGCGCCAGCAGCCAAGGAGGAAATGAAAAACTGTTTTTT	CASSQGGNEKLFF
TRBV19	NA	TRBJ1-5	TRBD1	TGTGCCAGTAGCCGGGACAGATATAGCAATCAGCCCCAGCATTTT	CASSRDRYSNQPQHF
TRBV5-5	NA	TRBJ1-1	TRBD1	TGTGCCAGCAGCTTGAACAGGGGCACTGAAGCTTTCTTT	CASSLNRGTEAFF
TRBV19	NA	TRBJ2-2	TRBD1	TGTGCCAGTAGCGGGACAGGGGCCACCGGGGAGCTGTTTTTT	CASSGTGATGELFF
TRBV7-9	NA	TRBJ2-7	NA	TGTGCCAGCAGTCAAACAGGGAATCCTTACGAGCAGTACTTC	CASSQTGNPYEQYF
TRBV6-5	NA	TRBJ1-5	NA	TGTGCCAGCAGTCCCGGGGGTGGGAGCAATCAGCCCCAGCATTTT	CASSPGGGSNQPQHF
TRBV6-1	few	TRBJ2-1	NA	TGTGCCAGCAGTGAAGCATTCGGCGGGGCCTTTTACAATGAGCAGTTCTTC	CASSEAFGGAFYNEQFF
TRBV5-1	NA	TRBJ1-5	TRBD1	TGCGCCAGCAGCTTACAGGGGGATAGCAATCAGCCCCAGCATTTT	CASSLQGDSNQPQHF
TRBV19	NA	TRBJ1-1	TRBD1	TGTGCCAGTAGTACGGGACAGGGGGACACTGAAGCTTTCTTT	CASSTGQGDTEAFF
TRBV10-3	NA	TRBJ2-5	TRBD1	TGTGCCATCAGTGAGTCGACAGGGTCCCAAGAGACCCAGTACTTC	CAISESTGSQETQYF
TRBV9	NA	TRBJ2-3	TRBD2	TGTGCCAGCAGCGTTCCGGGACCTGAAAAGACTAGCGGGAGGGCGATTAGCACAGATACGCAGTATTTT	CASSVPGPEKTSGRAISTDTQYF
TRBV7-9	NA	TRBJ1-1	TRBD1	TGTGCCAGCAGCTTATCGGGACAGGGATTTATCACTGAAGCTTTCTTT	CASSLSGQGFITEAFF
TRBV3-1/TRBV3-2	NA	TRBJ2-2	TRBD2	TGTGCCAGCAGCCAAGTGGTACTAGCGGACGGGGAGCTGTTTTTT	CASSQVVLADGELFF
TRBV7-9	NA	TRBJ2-3	TRBD2	TGTGCCAGCAGCTTCGGCGGGAGCGGAACAGATACGCAGTATTTT	CASSFGGSGTDTQYF
TRBV20-1	few	TRBJ2-3	TRBD2	TGCAGTGCTAGTAGTACTAGCGGGGCAAGCACAGATACGCAGTATTTT	CSASSTSGASTDTQYF
TRBV5-1	once	TRBJ2-5	TRBD2	TGCGCCAGCAGAGATAGCGGGGGGGCCGGGGAGACCCAGTACTTC	CASRDSGGAGETQYF
TRBV5-5	NA	TRBJ2-2	NA	TGTGCCAGCAGCTTGTTAGGTGGGAGCACCCCCACCGGGGAGCTGTTTTTT	CASSLLGGSTPTGELFF
TRBV5-8	NA	TRBJ1-5	NA	TGTGCCAGCAGCTTGAGGAGTTGGGTAGAAGATCAGCCCCAGCATTTT	CASSLRSWVEDQPQHF
TRBV18	NA	TRBJ1-3	TRBD1	TGTGCCAGCTCTCCATCCGGGACAGTCTCTGGAAACACCATATATTTT	CASSPSGTVSGNTIYF
TRBV27	NA	TRBJ1-3	TRBD1	TGTGCCAGCAGGTCGACAGGGGGAAACACCATATATTTT	CASRSTGGNTIYF
TRBV18	once	TRBJ2-7	NA	TGTGCCAGCTCACCAGACACCTCCTACGAGCAGTACTTC	CASSPDTSYEQYF
TRBV19	NA	TRBJ2-7	NA	TGTGCCAGTAGTATAATGGTACAGGGAGAAGAGCAGTACTTC	CASSIMVQGEEQYF
TRBV12-3/TRBV12-4	NA	TRBJ1-2	NA	TGTGCCAGCAGTGGGCTTCGCTATGGCTACACCTTC	CASSGLRYGYTF
TRBV21-1	NA	TRBJ2-1	NA	TGTGCCAGCAGCAAAGGGACACTTGTCTGTGGGAACAATGAGCAGTTCTTC	CASSKGTLVCGNNEQFF
TRBV7-9	NA	TRBJ2-2	TRBD1	TGTGCCAGCAGCTTAGAGGGGACAGGGATCGGGGAGCTGTTTTTT	CASSLEGTGIGELFF
TRBV5-6	NA	TRBJ1-6	TRBD1	TGTGCCAGCAGCTTCCCGGGACAGGGGGTGGGATCACCCCTCCACTTT	CASSFPGQGVGSPLHF
TRBV2	NA	TRBJ1-4	TRBD1	TGTGCCAGCAGTAATCCCGGGACAGGGGATGAAAAACTGTTTTTT	CASSNPGTGDEKLFF
TRBV9	NA	TRBJ2-5	NA	TGTGCCAGCAGCGTAGATCCTAGCGTAGAGACCCAGTACTTC	CASSVDPSVETQYF
TRBV18	NA	TRBJ1-5	TRBD1	TGTGCCAGCTCACCACCGGGACAGGGGACTGGGAGCAATCAGCCCCAGCATTTT	CASSPPGQGTGSNQPQHF
TRBV30	NA	TRBJ2-2	NA	TGTGCCTGGAGTCGGACATCCGGGGAGCTGTTTTTT	CAWSRTSGELFF
TRBV7-6	NA	TRBJ2-5	TRBD2	TGTGCCAGCAGCTTAGTTCTAGCGGGAGCAACGGAGACCCAGTACTTC	CASSLVLAGATETQYF
TRBV14	few	TRBJ1-4	TRBD1	TGTGCCAGCAGCCAATGGGACAGGGGAAATGAAAAACTGTTTTTT	CASSQWDRGNEKLFF
TRBV19	NA	TRBJ1-1	NA	TGTGCCAGTTCGTGGGGAGGCGGGAACACTGAAGCTTTCTTT	CASSWGGGNTEAFF
TRBV13	NA	TRBJ2-5	TRBD2	TGTGCCAGCAGCTTAGGTGGGACTAGTATGGAGACCCAGTACTTC	CASSLGGTSMETQYF
TRBV6-5	few	TRBJ2-2	NA	TGTGCCAGCAGTTGGGAGCGTCTCCCACCCGGGGAGCTGTTTTTT	CASSWERLPPGELFF
TRBV7-9	once	TRBJ2-5	TRBD1	TGTGCCAGCAGCTTAGACGCAGGGGGCGGGGAGACCCAGTACTTC	CASSLDAGGGETQYF
TRBV7-2	few	TRBJ1-2	TRBD1	TGTGCCAGCAGCCCGCCGACAGGGGTGGGCTATGGCTACACCTTC	CASSPPTGVGYGYTF